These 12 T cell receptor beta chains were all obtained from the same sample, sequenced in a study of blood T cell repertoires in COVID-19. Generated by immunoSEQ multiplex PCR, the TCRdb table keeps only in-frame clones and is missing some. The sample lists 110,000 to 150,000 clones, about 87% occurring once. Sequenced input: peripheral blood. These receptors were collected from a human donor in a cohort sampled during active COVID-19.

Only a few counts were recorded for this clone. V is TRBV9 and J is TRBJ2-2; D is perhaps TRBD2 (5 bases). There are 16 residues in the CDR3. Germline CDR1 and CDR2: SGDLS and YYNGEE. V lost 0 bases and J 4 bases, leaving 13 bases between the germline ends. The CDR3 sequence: CASSVGGVVGTGELFF. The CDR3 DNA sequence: TGTGCCAGCAGCGTAGGGGGAGTTGTGGGCACCGGGGAGCTGTTTTTT.

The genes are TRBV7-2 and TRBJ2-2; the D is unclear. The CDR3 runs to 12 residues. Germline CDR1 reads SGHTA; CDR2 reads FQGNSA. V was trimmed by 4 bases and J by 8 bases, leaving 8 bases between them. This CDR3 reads CASSWPKGELFF. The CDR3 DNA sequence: TGTGCCAGCAGCTGGCCCAAAGGGGAGCTGTTTTTT. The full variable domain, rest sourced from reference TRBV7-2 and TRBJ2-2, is GAGVSQSPSNKVTEKGKDVELRCDPISGHTALYWYRQSLGQGLEFLIYFQGNSAPDKSGLPSDRFSAERTGGSVSTLTIQRTQQEDSAVYLCASSWPKGELFFGEGSRLTVL.

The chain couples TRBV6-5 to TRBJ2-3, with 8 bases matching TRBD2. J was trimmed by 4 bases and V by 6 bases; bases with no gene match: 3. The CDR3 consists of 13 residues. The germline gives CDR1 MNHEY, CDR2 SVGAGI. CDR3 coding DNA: TGTGCCAGCAGACCGACTAGCGCAGATACGCAGTATTTT. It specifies CASRPTSADTQYF.

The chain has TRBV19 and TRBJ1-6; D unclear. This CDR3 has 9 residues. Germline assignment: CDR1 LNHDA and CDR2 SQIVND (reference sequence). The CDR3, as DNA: TGTGCTAGCGGCCCACCCCTCCACTTT. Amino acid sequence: CASGPPLHF. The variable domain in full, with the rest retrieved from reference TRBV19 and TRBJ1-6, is DGGITQSPKYLFRKEGQNVTLSCEQNLNHDAMYWYRQDPGQGLRLIYYSQIVNDFQKGDIAEGYSVSREKKESFPLTVTSAQKNPTAFYLCASGPPLHFGNGTRLTVT.

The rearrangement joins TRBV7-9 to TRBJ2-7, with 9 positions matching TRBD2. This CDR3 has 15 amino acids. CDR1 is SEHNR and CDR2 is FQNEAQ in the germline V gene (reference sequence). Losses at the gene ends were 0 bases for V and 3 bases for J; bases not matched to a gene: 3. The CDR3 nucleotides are TGTGCCAGCAGCTTAGCGGTAGCGGGAGACTACGAGCAGTACTTC. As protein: CASSLAVAGDYEQYF.

The CDR3 region is CASSRGMEGSGHTGELFF. The CDR3 DNA sequence: TGTGCCAGCAGCCGAGGTATGGAAGGGAGCGGGCACACCGGGGAGCTGTTTTTT. This chain links TRBV4-2 with TRBJ2-2; maybe TRBD2 (6 bases). Germline CDR1 is LGHNA and CDR2 is YNFKEQ. V lost 4 bases to trimming and J lost 3 bases, with 21 bases between them. This CDR3 is 18 amino acids long.

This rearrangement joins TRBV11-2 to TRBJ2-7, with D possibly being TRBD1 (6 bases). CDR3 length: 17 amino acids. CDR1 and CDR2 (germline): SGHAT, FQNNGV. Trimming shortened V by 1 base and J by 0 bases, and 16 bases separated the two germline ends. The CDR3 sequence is CASSLGVRGTSSYEQYF. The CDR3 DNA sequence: TGTGCCAGCAGCTTAGGGGTGAGGGGGACAAGCTCCTACGAGCAGTACTTC.

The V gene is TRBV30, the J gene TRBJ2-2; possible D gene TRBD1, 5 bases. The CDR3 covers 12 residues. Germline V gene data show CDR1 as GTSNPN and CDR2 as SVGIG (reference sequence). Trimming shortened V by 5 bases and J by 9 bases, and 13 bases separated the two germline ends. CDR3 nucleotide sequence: TGTGCCTGGCGAAGGGGTGAGAGGGAGCTGTTTTTT. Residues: CAWRRGERELFF.

For the CDR3, the DNA is TGTGCCACCAGTGGGGGGCAGGGGACCGCGAACACCGGGGAGCTGTTTTTT. Amino acid sequence: CATSGGQGTANTGELFF. This chain connects TRBV24-1 to TRBJ2-2, with D perhaps TRBD1 (6 bases). Germline V CDR1 and CDR2: KGHDR, SFDVKD. V lost 5 bases to trimming and J lost 0 bases, with 15 bases between them. The length of the CDR3 is 17 residues.

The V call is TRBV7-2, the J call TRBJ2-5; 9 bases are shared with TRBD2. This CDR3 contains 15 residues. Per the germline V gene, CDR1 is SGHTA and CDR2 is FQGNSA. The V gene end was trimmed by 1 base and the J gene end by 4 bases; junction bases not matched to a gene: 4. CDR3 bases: TGTGCCAGCAGCTTAGGGGGGACTAGCCGAGAGACCCAGTACTTC. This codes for CASSLGGTSRETQYF.

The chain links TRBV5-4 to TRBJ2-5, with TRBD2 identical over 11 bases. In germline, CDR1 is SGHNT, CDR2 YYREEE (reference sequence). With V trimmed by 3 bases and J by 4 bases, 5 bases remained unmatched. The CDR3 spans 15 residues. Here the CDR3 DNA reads TGTGCCAGCAGCTCTGGACTAGCGGGTTCAGAGACCCAGTACTTC. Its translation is CASSSGLAGSETQYF.

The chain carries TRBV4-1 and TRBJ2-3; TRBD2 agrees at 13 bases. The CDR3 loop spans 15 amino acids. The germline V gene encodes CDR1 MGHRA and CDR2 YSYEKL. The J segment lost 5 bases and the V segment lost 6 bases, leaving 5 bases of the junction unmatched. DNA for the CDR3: TGCGCCAGCAGACTAGCGGGAGGGCCGAAAGATACGCAGTATTTT. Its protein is CASRLAGGPKDTQYF.